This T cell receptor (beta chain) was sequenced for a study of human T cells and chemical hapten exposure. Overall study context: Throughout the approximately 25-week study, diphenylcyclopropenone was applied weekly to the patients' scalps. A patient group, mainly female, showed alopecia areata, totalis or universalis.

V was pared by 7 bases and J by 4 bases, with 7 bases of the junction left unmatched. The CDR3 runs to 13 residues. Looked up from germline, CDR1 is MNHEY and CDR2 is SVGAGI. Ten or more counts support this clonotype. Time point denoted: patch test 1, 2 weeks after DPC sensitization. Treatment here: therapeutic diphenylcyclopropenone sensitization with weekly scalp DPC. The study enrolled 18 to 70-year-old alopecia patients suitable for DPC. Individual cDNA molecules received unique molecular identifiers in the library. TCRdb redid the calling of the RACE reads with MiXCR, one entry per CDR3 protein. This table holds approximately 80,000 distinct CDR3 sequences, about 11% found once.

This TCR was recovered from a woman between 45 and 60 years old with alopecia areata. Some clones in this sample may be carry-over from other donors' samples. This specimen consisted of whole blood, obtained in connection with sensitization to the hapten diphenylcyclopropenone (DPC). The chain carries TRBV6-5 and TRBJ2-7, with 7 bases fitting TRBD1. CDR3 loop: CASTKTGSYEQYF. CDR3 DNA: TGTGCCAGCACCAAGACAGGGTCGTACGAGCAGTACTTC.